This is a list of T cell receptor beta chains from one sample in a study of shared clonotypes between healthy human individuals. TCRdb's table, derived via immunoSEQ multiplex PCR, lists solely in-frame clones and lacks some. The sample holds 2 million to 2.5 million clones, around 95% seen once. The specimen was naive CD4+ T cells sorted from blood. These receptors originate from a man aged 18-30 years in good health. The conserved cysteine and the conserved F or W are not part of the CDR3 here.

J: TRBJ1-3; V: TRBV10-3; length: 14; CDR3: AISSGQASSGNTIY
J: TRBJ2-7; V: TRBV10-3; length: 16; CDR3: AISEVEVGTETFYEQY
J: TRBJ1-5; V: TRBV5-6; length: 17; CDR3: ASSLASSRGYDSNQPQH
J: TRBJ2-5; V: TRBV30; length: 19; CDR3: AWSVGVRSSGRRGGQETQY
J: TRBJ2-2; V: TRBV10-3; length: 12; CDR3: AISVRANTGELF
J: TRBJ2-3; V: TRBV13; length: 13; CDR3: ASSPPGLVLDTQY
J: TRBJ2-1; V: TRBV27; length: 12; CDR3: ASSPLGAHNEQF
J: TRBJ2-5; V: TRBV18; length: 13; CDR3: ASSDTFGLQETQY
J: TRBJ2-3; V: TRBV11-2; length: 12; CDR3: ASSFGVVTDTQY
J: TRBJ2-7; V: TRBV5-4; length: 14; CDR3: ASSLRAGGRGYEQY
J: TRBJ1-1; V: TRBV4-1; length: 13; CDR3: ASSQVTGLNTEAF
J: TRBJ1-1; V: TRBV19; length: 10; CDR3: DSGHDNTEAF
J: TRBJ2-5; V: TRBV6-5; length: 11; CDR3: ASRQGYQETQY
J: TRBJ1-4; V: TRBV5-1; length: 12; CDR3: ASSLGSTNEKLF
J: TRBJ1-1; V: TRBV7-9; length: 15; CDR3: ASSSPFGQTMNTEAF
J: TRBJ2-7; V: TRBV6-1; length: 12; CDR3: ASSATSGSREQY
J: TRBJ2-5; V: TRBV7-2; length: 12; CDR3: ASSLIGNRETQY
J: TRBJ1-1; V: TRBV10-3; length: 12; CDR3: AISESSTGVTAF
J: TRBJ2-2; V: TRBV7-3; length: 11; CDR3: ASSRQGAGELF
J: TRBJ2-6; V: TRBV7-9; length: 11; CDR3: ASSTAGANVLT
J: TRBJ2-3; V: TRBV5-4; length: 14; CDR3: ASSLYGTSGTDTQY
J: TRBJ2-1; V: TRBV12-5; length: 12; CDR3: ASFGGAAYNEQF
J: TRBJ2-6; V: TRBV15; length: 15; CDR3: ATSRDRGGSGANVLT
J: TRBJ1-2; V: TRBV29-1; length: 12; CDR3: SVGPRTANYGYT
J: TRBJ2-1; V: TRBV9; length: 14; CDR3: ASSVGSGRAWNEQF
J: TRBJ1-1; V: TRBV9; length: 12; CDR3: ASSGGQGASEAF
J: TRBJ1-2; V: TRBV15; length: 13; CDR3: ATSRDPRQNYGYT
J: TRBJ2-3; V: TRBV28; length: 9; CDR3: ASRHLDTQY
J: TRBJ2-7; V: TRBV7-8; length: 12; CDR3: ASSLSGTLYEQY
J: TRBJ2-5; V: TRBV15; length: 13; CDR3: ATSTFSGHQETQY
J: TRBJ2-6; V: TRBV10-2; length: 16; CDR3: ASSEMASLLSGANVLT
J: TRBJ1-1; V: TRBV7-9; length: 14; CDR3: ASSPGGSGVNTEAF
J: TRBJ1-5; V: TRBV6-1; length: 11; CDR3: ASIQWADQPQH
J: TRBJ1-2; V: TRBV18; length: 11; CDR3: ASTTGQYYGYT
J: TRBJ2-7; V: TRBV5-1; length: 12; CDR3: ASSNDKAGYEQY
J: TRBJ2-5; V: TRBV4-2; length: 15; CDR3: ASSQEDSGGAGETQY
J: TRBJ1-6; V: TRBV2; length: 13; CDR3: ASSEDRGIWSPLH
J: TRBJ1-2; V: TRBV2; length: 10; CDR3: ASSLGNYGYT
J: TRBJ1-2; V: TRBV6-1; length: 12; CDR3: ASSVNRNNYGYT
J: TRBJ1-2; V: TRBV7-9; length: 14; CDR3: ASSLTQTASNYGYT
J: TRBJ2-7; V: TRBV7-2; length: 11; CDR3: ASSRLPAYEQY
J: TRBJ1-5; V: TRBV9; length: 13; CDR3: ASSPGGQKGQPQH
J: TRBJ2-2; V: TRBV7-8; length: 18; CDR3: ASSLARASGATTNTGELF
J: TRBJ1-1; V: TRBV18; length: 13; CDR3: ASSPTELPGTEAF
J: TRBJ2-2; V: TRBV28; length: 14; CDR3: ASSLKAGGPGGELF
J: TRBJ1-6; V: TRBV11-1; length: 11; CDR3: ASSLGTESPLH
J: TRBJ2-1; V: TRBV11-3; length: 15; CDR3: ASSPSGGGPTYNEQF
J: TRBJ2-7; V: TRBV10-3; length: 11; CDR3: ASRDRVGGEQY
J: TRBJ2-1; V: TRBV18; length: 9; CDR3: ASSPRAEQF
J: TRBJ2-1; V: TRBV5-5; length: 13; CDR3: ASSLVMATYNEQF
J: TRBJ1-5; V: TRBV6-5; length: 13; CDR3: ASSIDRGDSQPQH
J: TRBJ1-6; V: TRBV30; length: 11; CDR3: AWKWTVGSPLH
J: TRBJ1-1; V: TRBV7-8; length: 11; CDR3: ASSLQMNTEAF
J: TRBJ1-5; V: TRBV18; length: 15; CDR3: ASSPPGTGVVNQPQH
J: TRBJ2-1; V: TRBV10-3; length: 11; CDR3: AISESAERPWF
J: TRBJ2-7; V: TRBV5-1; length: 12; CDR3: ASSPGGQSYEQY
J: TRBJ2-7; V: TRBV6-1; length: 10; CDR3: ASSASRGEQY
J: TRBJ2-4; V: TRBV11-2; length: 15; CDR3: ASSLGPSGIGENIQY
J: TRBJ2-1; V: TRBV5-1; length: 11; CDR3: ASSLDGTQEQF